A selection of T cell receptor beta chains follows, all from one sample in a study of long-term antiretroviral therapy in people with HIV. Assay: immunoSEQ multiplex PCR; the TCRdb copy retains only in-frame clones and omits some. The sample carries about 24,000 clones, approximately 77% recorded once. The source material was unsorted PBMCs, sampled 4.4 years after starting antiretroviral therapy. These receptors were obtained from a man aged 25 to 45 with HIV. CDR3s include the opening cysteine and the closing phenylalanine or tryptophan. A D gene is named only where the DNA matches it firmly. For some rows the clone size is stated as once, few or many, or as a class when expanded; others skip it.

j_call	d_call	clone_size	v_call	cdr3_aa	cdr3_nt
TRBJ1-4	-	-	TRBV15	CARIGRGNEKLFF	TGTGCCAGGATCGGACGCGGGAATGAAAAACTGTTTTTT
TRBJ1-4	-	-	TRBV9	CASSLTRGNEKLFF	TGTGCCAGCAGCCTTACCCGAGGGAATGAAAAACTGTTTTTT
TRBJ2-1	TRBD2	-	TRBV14	CASSQRLAGYNEQFF	TGTGCCAGCAGCCAACGTCTAGCGGGGTACAATGAGCAGTTCTTC
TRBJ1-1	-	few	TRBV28	CASSLLTGPEAFF	TGTGCCAGCAGTTTACTGACAGGACCTGAAGCTTTCTTT
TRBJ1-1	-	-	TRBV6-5	CASSATPERPGEAFF	TGTGCCAGCAGCGCAACACCGGAAAGGCCGGGTGAAGCTTTCTTT
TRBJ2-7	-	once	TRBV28	CASSLTREAYEQYF	TGTGCCAGCAGCTTGACGAGAGAGGCCTACGAGCAGTACTTC
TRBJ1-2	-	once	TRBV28	CASSFGSVGYTF	TGTGCCAGCAGTTTCGGAAGTGTCGGCTACACCTTC
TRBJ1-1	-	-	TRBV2	CARQIHRDAFF	TGTGCCAGACAAATACACAGGGACGCTTTCTTT
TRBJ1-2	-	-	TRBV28	CASSPFRDTSYGYTF	TGTGCCAGCAGCCCGTTCCGGGACACCTCCTATGGCTACACCTTC
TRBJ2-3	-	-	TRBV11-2	CASSLRQGGNTQYF	TGTGCCAGCAGCCTCCGACAGGGAGGTAATACGCAGTATTTT
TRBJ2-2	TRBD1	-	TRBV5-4	CASRPRRDSTTGELFF	TGTGCCAGCAGACCGCGCCGGGACAGTACCACCGGGGAGCTGTTTTTT
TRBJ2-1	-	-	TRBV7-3	CASSPDMGRNNEQFF	TGTGCCAGCAGCCCCGACATGGGAAGGAACAATGAGCAGTTCTTC
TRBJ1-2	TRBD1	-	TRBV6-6	CASSYRDRAYGYTF	TGTGCCAGCAGTTACCGAGACAGGGCCTATGGCTACACCTTC
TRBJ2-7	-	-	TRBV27	CASSIRPDRLYEQYF	TGTGCCAGCAGTATACGGCCCGATCGCCTCTACGAGCAGTACTTC
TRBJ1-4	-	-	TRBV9	CASSVVGGQNEKLFF	TGTGCCAGCAGCGTAGTGGGGGGGCAGAATGAAAAACTGTTTTTT
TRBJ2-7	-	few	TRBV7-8	CASSPTSFEQYF	TGTGCCAGCAGCCCTACTAGCTTCGAGCAGTACTTC
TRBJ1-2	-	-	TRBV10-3	CAISDGGGGLANYGYTF	TGTGCCATCAGTGACGGTGGTGGGGGCCTCGCTAACTATGGCTACACCTTC